The rows below give T cell receptor beta chains drawn from one sample of a study of T cells after yellow fever vaccination. TCRdb fed the 5' RACE reads into MiXCR, producing one record per CDR3 protein. In the table there are around 320,000 distinct CDR3 sequences, around 10% of which are singletons. This material consisted of CD4+ T cells sorted from PBMCs, taken 45 days after the yellow fever booster vaccination. The receptors were sampled from a man in his late teens or twenties who received the YFV17D yellow fever vaccine. CDR3s include the opening cysteine and the closing phenylalanine or tryptophan. The D gene is left open where the match is weak. Size is stated for part of the rows, as once, few or many counts, or as a class when the clone is expanded.

TRBJ2-5 TRBV4-3 19 many TRBD2 TGCGCCAGCAGCCAAGGGCCGACTAGCGGGGGAACACGGAGGGAGACCCAGTACTTC CASSQGPTSGGTRRETQYF
TRBJ2-2 TRBV19 15 few TRBD1 TGTGCCAGTAGCCACCTGAGGGGGCAGACCGGGGAGCTGTTTTTT CASSHLRGQTGELFF
TRBJ2-3 TRBV6-2/TRBV6-3 16 . TRBD2 TGTGCGGGGGCTGCTAGCGGGCTGATTAGCACAGATACGCAGTATTTT CAGAASGLISTDTQYF
TRBJ2-3 TRBV5-4 15 . TRBD2 TGTGCCAGTTCTCGGGGGGTCACTAGCACAGATACGCAGTATTTT CASSRGVTSTDTQYF
TRBJ2-3 TRBV5-1 15 . . TGCGCCAGCAGCTCGGCGGACTGGTCCACAGATACGCAGTATTTT CASSSADWSTDTQYF
TRBJ2-3 TRBV28 14 . TRBD2 TGTGCCAGCCAGCGGGGGGGCCCCACAGATACGCAGTATTTT CASQRGGPTDTQYF
TRBJ2-1 TRBV7-2 15 many TRBD2 TGTGCCAGCAGCACTAGCGGGGGGGGCTACAATGAGCAGTTCTTC CASSTSGGGYNEQFF
TRBJ1-1 TRBV20-1 13 . . TGCAGTGCTAGTTTCACCTCGAACACTGAAGCTTTCTTT CSASFTSNTEAFF
TRBJ2-2 TRBV5-1 16 many TRBD1 TGCGCCAGCAGCTTGGGACAGGGTCCCGGCGCCGGGGAGCTGTTTTTT CASSLGQGPGAGELFF
TRBJ1-3 TRBV5-1 15 many . TGCGCCAGCAGTTTCCGGACGGGAACTGGAAACACCATATATTTT CASSFRTGTGNTIYF
TRBJ1-1 TRBV12-3/TRBV12-4 12 . . TGTGCCAGCAGTATACAGGGCACTGAAGCTTTCTTT CASSIQGTEAFF
TRBJ1-2 TRBV28 14 . TRBD1 TGTGCCAGCAGCCTCACCCGGGACAGGAATGGCTACACCTTC CASSLTRDRNGYTF
TRBJ2-5 TRBV7-2 14 few . TGTGCCAGCAGCTTAGGGACGGGGCGGGAGACCCAGTACTTC CASSLGTGRETQYF
TRBJ1-1 TRBV5-6 16 few . TGTGCCAGCAGCTTGCTCATGACGGTAATGAACACTGAAGCTTTCTTT CASSLLMTVMNTEAFF
TRBJ2-2 TRBV4-3 17 many TRBD2 TGCGCCAGCAGCCAGGGGTTTCTAGCGGGGGGTGCCGGGGAGCTGTTTTTT CASSQGFLAGGAGELFF
TRBJ2-1 TRBV12-3/TRBV12-4 12 many . TGTGCCAGCAGTTTCCCGGGGCTTGAGCAGTTCTTC CASSFPGLEQFF
TRBJ1-5 TRBV28 11 few . TGTGCCAGCAGTTCTCGACAGCCCCAGCATTTT CASSSRQPQHF
TRBJ2-1 TRBV5-6 15 . TRBD1 TGTGCCAGCAGCTCCCATCTGACAGGGCGAATGGGGCAGTTCTTC CASSSHLTGRMGQFF
TRBJ2-2 TRBV7-2 12 . . TGTGCCAGCAGCTCAATTTGGGGGGAGCTGTTTTTT CASSSIWGELFF
TRBJ2-3 TRBV30 13 . TRBD1 TGTGCCTGGGACAGGGCCCCCATGGGTACGCAGTATTTT CAWDRAPMGTQYF
TRBJ1-2 TRBV6-6 14 . . TGTGCCAGCAGACGGGGGGAGGGTGACTATGGCTACACCTTC CASRRGEGDYGYTF
TRBJ1-5 TRBV4-3 15 . . TGCGCCAGCAGCCTAAGGGCAGGGTTAGATCAGCCCCAGCATTTT CASSLRAGLDQPQHF
TRBJ1-1 TRBV6-6 16 many . TGTGCCAGCAGCAGATCCGTGGGTTCGTCGAACACTGAAGCTTTCTTT CASSRSVGSSNTEAFF
TRBJ1-1 TRBV20-1 13 . . TGCAGTGCTAGAGCCAACAGGAACACTGAAGCTTTCTTT CSARANRNTEAFF
TRBJ2-5 TRBV7-7 14 few . TGTGCTAGCAGCTTACCGCCCCCCTTAGAGACCCAGTACTTC CASSLPPPLETQYF
TRBJ2-3 TRBV29-1 14 many . TGCAGCTGGTCTACAGGCCGGTTCACAGATACGCAGTATTTT CSWSTGRFTDTQYF
TRBJ2-1 TRBV7-3 13 . . TGTGCCAGCAGCGGACAAAGCGGCAATGAGCAGTTCTTC CASSGQSGNEQFF
TRBJ2-1 TRBV9 17 . TRBD2 TGTGCCAGCAGCGTAGCCGGGACTAGGACCCGCGCGGGTGAGCAGTTCTTC CASSVAGTRTRAGEQFF
TRBJ2-2 TRBV7-7 15 few . TGTGCTAGCAGCTTATCCACCCTGAACACCGGGGAGCTGTTTTTT CASSLSTLNTGELFF
TRBJ1-4 TRBV12-3/TRBV12-4 13 few . TGTGCCAGCAATCCCCATGGGAGGGAAAAACTGTTTTTT CASNPHGREKLFF
TRBJ1-5 TRBV18 15 . . TGTGCCAGCTCGCCGCGAGGGGTTAGCAATCAGCCCCAGCATTTT CASSPRGVSNQPQHF
TRBJ2-7 TRBV20-1 14 many . TGCAGTGCGATCCCGACAGAGCACCCCTACGAGCAGTACTTC CSAIPTEHPYEQYF
TRBJ1-2 TRBV7-2 12 few . TGTGCCAGCAGCCCCCCACGCTATGGCTACACCTTC CASSPPRYGYTF
TRBJ2-3 TRBV5-1 13 few . TGCGCCAGCAGCTTGTGGGGGGAAGATACGCAGTATTTT CASSLWGEDTQYF
TRBJ2-1 TRBV4-2 16 . TRBD2 TGTGCCAGCAGCCGAAGCCTTAGCGGGGGGGGCAATGAGCAGTTCTTC CASSRSLSGGGNEQFF
TRBJ2-5 TRBV5-1 12 many . TGTGCCAGCAGCCTTGCGGGGGAGACCCAGTACTTC CASSLAGETQYF
TRBJ2-3 TRBV6-5 17 many TRBD2 TGTGCCAGCAGTTCCCGCGGTCGGCCTAGCGGGGGGGGTACGCAGTATTTT CASSSRGRPSGGGTQYF
TRBJ2-7 TRBV18 14 few . TGTGCCAGCTCACCAAGGGAGCCCGGGTACGAGCAGTACTTC CASSPREPGYEQYF
TRBJ1-1 TRBV2 13 . . TGTGCCAGCAGTTCCACACGGAGCACTGAAGCTTTCTTT CASSSTRSTEAFF
TRBJ1-1 TRBV10-3 13 many TRBD1 TGTGCCATCAGTGAGGGACAGGGGTCTGAAGCTTTCTTT CAISEGQGSEAFF
TRBJ2-3 TRBV6-5 17 many TRBD2 TGTGCCAGCAGCCGCGGGACTAGCGGGGGGCGCACAGATACGCAGTATTTT CASSRGTSGGRTDTQYF
TRBJ2-3 TRBV9 14 many . TGTGCCAGCAGCGTGGCCCCTAGAGAAAATACGCAGTATTTT CASSVAPRENTQYF
TRBJ2-4 TRBV7-3 15 few . TGTGCCAGCAGCTTTGATCAGGGCGGAGAAAACATTCAGTACTTC CASSFDQGGENIQYF
TRBJ2-1 TRBV7-2 12 few . TGTGCCAGCAGCTTATATGGTCGGGAGCAGTTCTTC CASSLYGREQFF
TRBJ2-5 TRBV20-1 11 few . TGCAGTGCTAGCCCTACTCCGGCCCAGTACTTC CSASPTPAQYF
TRBJ2-5 TRBV27 14 . . TGTGCCAGCAGTCCCCGACTAGGGCAAGAGACCCAGTACTTC CASSPRLGQETQYF
TRBJ2-3 TRBV9 15 many . TGTGCCAGCAGCGCGGACACCCTTAGCACAGATACGCAGTATTTT CASSADTLSTDTQYF
TRBJ1-1 TRBV7-8 14 few . TGTGCCAGCAGCGTTCGGGACAAGAACACTGAAGCTTTCTTT CASSVRDKNTEAFF
TRBJ2-5 TRBV6-2/TRBV6-3 15 . TRBD2 TGTGCCAGCAGTTACCCCGGGACTAGCGGGGGGACCCAGTACTTC CASSYPGTSGGTQYF
TRBJ2-2 TRBV5-1 17 many TRBD1 TGCGCCAGCAGCTCCATACAGGGGGCTTGGGACACCGGGGAGCTGTTTTTT CASSSIQGAWDTGELFF
TRBJ1-2 TRBV6-1 15 . TRBD1 TGTGCCAGCAGGACAGGGCACGGGGGAGGCTATGGCTACACCTTC CASRTGHGGGYGYTF
TRBJ2-1 TRBV12-3/TRBV12-4 16 few TRBD2 TGTGCCAGCAGTGGGACTAGCGGGGGGGGCCGTAATGAGCAGTTCTTC CASSGTSGGGRNEQFF
TRBJ1-5 TRBV7-2 15 few . TGTGCCAGCAGCCCCTGGGCGGGGGTTAATCAGCCCCAGCATTTT CASSPWAGVNQPQHF
TRBJ2-3 TRBV7-8 17 few TRBD2 TGTGCCAGCAGCTTCATGCAAGCGGGGGCCCGCCGTACGGAGCAGTATTTT CASSFMQAGARRTEQYF
TRBJ2-2 TRBV7-2 14 few . TGTGCCAGCAGCTTGTGGCAGAACACCGGGGAGCTGTTTTTT CASSLWQNTGELFF
TRBJ2-2 TRBV5-1 14 many . TGCGCCAGCAGCGCCTCGACAGCCACCGGGGAGCTGTTTTTT CASSASTATGELFF
TRBJ1-5 TRBV2 14 few . TGTGCCAGCAGCGTACAAAGCGGCAATCAGCCCCAGCATTTT CASSVQSGNQPQHF
TRBJ2-3 TRBV3-1 18 few TRBD2 TGTGCCAGCAGCCAAGCCAGACTAGCGGGGGGTAGCACAGATACGCAGTATTTT CASSQARLAGGSTDTQYF